These T cell receptor beta chains were read from a single sample in a study of immune characterization of retroperitoneal liposarcoma. TCRdb re-derived calls from the PCR reads in MiXCR, one entry per CDR3 protein. The sample includes 6,500 to 7,000 distinct CDR3 sequences, around 30% of them seen just once. Sequenced input: blood. The receptors were gathered from a male donor with retroperitoneal liposarcoma. CDR3s leave out the opening cysteine and the closing phenylalanine or tryptophan. The order of the fields is J gene, V gene, CDR3 protein.

>TRBJ2-3|TRBV6-1
ASSRNQGDGADTQY
>TRBJ2-5|TRBV7-2
ASSLASGGLKWETQY
>TRBJ2-1|TRBV4-1
ASSQARGPIVNEQF
>TRBJ2-4|TRBV6-6
VAGTTKNIQY
>TRBJ2-3|TRBV7-3
ASSLISKGDTQY
>-|TRBV12-3/TRBV12-4
ASRDRASYEQY
>-|TRBV6-1
ASREGQGEAETQY
>TRBJ2-2|TRBV6-2/TRBV6-3
ASGTTGELF
>TRBJ2-4|TRBV4-1
ASSEQGFRKLENIQY
>TRBJ1-6|TRBV6-1
ASHRGINSPLH
>TRBJ2-2|TRBV27
ASSHSITGELF
>TRBJ2-3|TRBV12-3/TRBV12-4
ASSKTPQGTRTDTQY
>TRBJ2-1|TRBV7-6
ASSSDRVYEQF
>TRBJ2-5|TRBV12-3/TRBV12-4
ASSAQPSGMEETQY
>TRBJ1-1|TRBV6-5
ASRGQGTEAF
>TRBJ2-1|TRBV5-1
ASSPITTSGRVFNEQF
>TRBJ2-1|TRBV27
ATKAGGGSMYEQF
>TRBJ2-2|TRBV6-6
ASRLTSGRAPLSTGELF
>-|TRBV12-3/TRBV12-4
ASSQSYEQY
>TRBJ1-2|TRBV6-1
ASRRDSLSYGYT
>TRBJ1-6|TRBV10-2
ASSERVKSPLH
>TRBJ1-2|TRBV15
ATSRVGDGYT
>TRBJ2-3|TRBV7-8
ASSPRTSGLTDTQY
>TRBJ2-1|TRBV4-3
ASSQTSDEQF
>TRBJ2-5|TRBV6-1
ASARDLVWNEQY
>TRBJ1-2|TRBV6-1
ASNNQDRADYGYT
>TRBJ1-1|TRBV7-2
ASSLSVGNTEAF
>TRBJ2-1|TRBV6-1
ASSGASGAPYNEQF
>TRBJ1-1|TRBV6-2/TRBV6-3
ASRRGQLNTEAF
>TRBJ2-3|TRBV6-1
ASSWRLGTDTQY
>TRBJ1-4|TRBV6-5
ASSFAPGQGGEKLF
>TRBJ1-1|TRBV11-2
ASSLQGYGTEAF
>TRBJ1-4|TRBV6-1
ASSGQGGEKLF
>TRBJ1-3|TRBV4-3
ASSPLGQGGNTIY
>TRBJ2-3|TRBV5-6
ASSQTGYTQY
>TRBJ2-1|TRBV6-1
ASSYRWGDEQF
>TRBJ2-1|TRBV11-3
ASSDGTAYNEQF